This TCR beta chain was identified during a study of neurological immune-mediated disorders. In this sample, this clonotype turned up many times. The antigen is unknown. With 1 base clipped from V and 4 bases from J, the junction kept 9 bases outside the gene matches. This CDR3 contains 17 residues. Germline CDR1 KGHDR, CDR2 SFDVKD. Synthesis of cDNA was accomplished via 5'RACE employing 10-nucleotide random UMIs. One entry per CDR3 protein results from TCRdb running MiXCR on the 5' RACE reads. This sample yields 17,000 or so distinct CDR3 sequences, of which approximately 11% are seen a single time; 25% to 35% belongs to the top ten. The cell input for sorted libraries was some 1 million, and those cells were CD4+ or CD8+ T cells. Study results and caveats: CDR3 amino acid sequences found in expanded clones were never shared across subjects, suggesting private repertoires in all groups. HTLV-1-associated myelopathy had the most TCR clonal expansion, whereas multiple sclerosis had the least (lower than in healthy controls).

The chain carries TRBV24-1 and TRBJ2-3; 8 nucleotides agree with TRBD1. The source material was CD8+ T cells from blood. This receptor was identified in a woman aged 50 to 60 in good health. CDR3 bases: TGTGCCACCAGTGATTTTTTAGGACAGGGTTTGGCAGATACGCAGTATTTT. Translating it yields CATSDFLGQGLADTQYF.